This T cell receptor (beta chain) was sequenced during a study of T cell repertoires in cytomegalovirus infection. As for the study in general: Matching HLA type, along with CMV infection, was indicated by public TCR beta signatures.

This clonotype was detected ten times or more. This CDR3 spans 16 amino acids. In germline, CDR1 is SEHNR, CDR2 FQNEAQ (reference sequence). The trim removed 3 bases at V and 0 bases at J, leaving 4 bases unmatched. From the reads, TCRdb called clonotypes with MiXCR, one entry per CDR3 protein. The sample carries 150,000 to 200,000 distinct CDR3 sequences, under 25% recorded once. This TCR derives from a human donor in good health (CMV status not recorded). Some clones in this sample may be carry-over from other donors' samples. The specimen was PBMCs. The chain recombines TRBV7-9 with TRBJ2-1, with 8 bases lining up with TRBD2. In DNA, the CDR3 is TGTGCCAGCAGCTTCGGGGGGGCTACCTCCTACAATGAGCAGTTCTTC. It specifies CASSFGGATSYNEQFF.